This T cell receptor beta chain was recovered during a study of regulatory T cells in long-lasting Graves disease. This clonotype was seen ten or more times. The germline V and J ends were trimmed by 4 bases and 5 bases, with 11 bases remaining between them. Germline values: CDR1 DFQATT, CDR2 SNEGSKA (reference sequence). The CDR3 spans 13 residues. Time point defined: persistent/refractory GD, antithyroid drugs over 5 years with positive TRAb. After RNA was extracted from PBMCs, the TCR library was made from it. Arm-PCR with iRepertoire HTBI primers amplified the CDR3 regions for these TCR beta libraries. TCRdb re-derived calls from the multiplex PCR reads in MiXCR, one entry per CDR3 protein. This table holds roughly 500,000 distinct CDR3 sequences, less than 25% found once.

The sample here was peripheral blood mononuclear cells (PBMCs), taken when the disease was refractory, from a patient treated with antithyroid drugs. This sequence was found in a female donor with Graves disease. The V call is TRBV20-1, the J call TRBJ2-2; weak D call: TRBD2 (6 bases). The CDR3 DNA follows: TGCAGTGCTACGGGGGTTGGAACCGGGGAGCTGTTTTTT. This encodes CSATGVGTGELFF.